This T cell receptor beta chain derives from a study of blood T cell repertoires in COVID-19. Study at large: The study drew acute and convalescent COVID-19 samples from the United States, Italy and Spain.

Authors' analysis steps: Amplified reference gene primers provided the basis for estimating nucleated cell counts. Profiled with immunoSEQ multiplex PCR; TCRdb holds only in-frame clones, not every one. That table gives V, J and clone size, and the DNA gave D and trimming. This table holds 300,000 to 350,000 clones, roughly nine tenths found once. CDR1 is SGHDT, CDR2 YYEEEE, per germline. V trimming: 0 bases; J trimming: 3 bases; junction bases outside the gene matches: 2. The CDR3 length is 15 residues. The sample was peripheral blood. The sequence derives from a man between 18 and 29 years old with active or convalescent COVID-19. The chain has TRBV5-6 and TRBJ1-2; 10 bases agree with TRBD1. The CDR3 sequence is CASSLVGQGDYGYTF. The DNA of the CDR3 is TGTGCCAGCAGCTTGGTAGGACAGGGGGACTATGGCTACACCTTC.